The rows below give T cell receptor beta chains drawn from one sample of a study of regulatory T cells in long-lasting Graves disease. Each CDR3 protein is one row after TCRdb ran MiXCR on the multiplex PCR reads. The repertoire consists of approximately 470,000 distinct CDR3 sequences, with about 16% occurring once and the leading ten covering about 12%. A further study also used this sample, focusing on T cells in Graves' hyperthyroidism and ophthalmopathy.

The specimen comprised peripheral blood mononuclear cells (PBMCs), sampled at new diagnosis, from a patient treated with antithyroid drugs. Every receptor here comes from a man aged 40-49 years with Graves disease. Both conserved end residues are part of each CDR3. The D gene is left open where the match is weak. Size is omitted from some rows. Given values are once, few, many or a class for expanded clones.

j_gene: TRBJ1-1
abundance: NA
v_gene: TRBV29-1
d_gene: NA
CDR3aa: CSLVGRTEAFF
CDR3nt: TGCAGCCTGGTGGGGAGAACTGAAGCTTTCTTT

j_gene: TRBJ2-1
abundance: few
v_gene: TRBV9
d_gene: TRBD1
CDR3aa: CASSPTGVSAYNEQFF
CDR3nt: TGTGCCAGCAGCCCGACAGGGGTTAGCGCCTACAATGAGCAGTTCTTC

j_gene: TRBJ2-7
abundance: many
v_gene: TRBV12-3/TRBV12-4
d_gene: TRBD1
CDR3aa: CASSPARGPYEQYF
CDR3nt: TGTGCCAGCAGCCCTGCCAGGGGGCCCTACGAGCAGTACTTC

j_gene: TRBJ1-2
abundance: few
v_gene: TRBV7-8
d_gene: NA
CDR3aa: CASSETGTLYGYTF
CDR3nt: TGTGCCAGCAGTGAGACCGGGACACTCTATGGCTACACCTTC

j_gene: TRBJ1-6
abundance: once
v_gene: TRBV5-6
d_gene: TRBD1
CDR3aa: CASTVGQGISPLHF
CDR3nt: TGTGCCAGCACCGTGGGACAGGGGATCTCACCCCTCCACTTT

j_gene: TRBJ1-4
abundance: many
v_gene: TRBV7-9
d_gene: NA
CDR3aa: CASSSAGGADEKLFF
CDR3nt: TGTGCCAGCAGCTCTGCTGGGGGGGCAGATGAAAAACTGTTTTTT

j_gene: TRBJ2-2
abundance: few
v_gene: TRBV12-5
d_gene: TRBD1
CDR3aa: CASGSVGTGGRAGELFF
CDR3nt: TGTGCTAGTGGTTCGGTAGGGACAGGGGGCCGGGCCGGGGAGCTGTTTTTT

j_gene: TRBJ2-1
abundance: many
v_gene: TRBV12-5
d_gene: NA
CDR3aa: CASGFKVYNEQFF
CDR3nt: TGTGCTAGTGGTTTTAAGGTCTACAATGAGCAGTTCTTC

j_gene: TRBJ2-5
abundance: few
v_gene: TRBV2
d_gene: NA
CDR3aa: CASSELPGTGETQYF
CDR3nt: TGTGCCAGCAGTGAACTTCCGGGTACGGGGGAGACCCAGTACTTC

j_gene: TRBJ2-7
abundance: many
v_gene: TRBV29-1
d_gene: NA
CDR3aa: CSVELPGGRSYEQYF
CDR3nt: TGCAGCGTTGAACTGCCCGGGGGCCGCTCCTACGAGCAGTACTTC

j_gene: TRBJ2-1
abundance: few
v_gene: TRBV9
d_gene: TRBD1
CDR3aa: CASSQGGDRLRNEQFF
CDR3nt: TGTGCCAGCAGCCAAGGCGGGGACAGGTTAAGGAATGAGCAGTTCTTC

j_gene: TRBJ1-2
abundance: many
v_gene: TRBV3-1
d_gene: NA
CDR3aa: CASSQEAGANYGYTF
CDR3nt: TGTGCCAGCAGCCAAGAGGCCGGAGCTAACTATGGCTACACCTTC